Each of the 10 T cell receptor beta chains below was sequenced from the same sample in a study of blood T cell repertoires in COVID-19. Libraries were prepared by immunoSEQ multiplex PCR; TCRdb keeps only in-frame clonotypes and omits some of them. The sample has about 400,000 clones; around 88% are singletons. Sequencing was carried out using peripheral blood. Receptor source: a woman aged 30 to 39 with acute or convalescent COVID-19.

The gene calls are TRBV7-2 and TRBJ2-1, with 10 bases aligning to TRBD2. Trimming at V came to 6 bases and at J to 4 bases, leaving 9 bases not matched to a gene. This CDR3 contains 16 residues. CDR1 and CDR2 (germline): SGHTA, FQGNSA. CDR3 region: CASSNKRGGLYNEQFF. CDR3 nucleotides: TGTGCCAGCAGTAATAAGCGGGGGGGCCTTTACAATGAGCAGTTCTTC.

The chain uses TRBV28 and TRBJ2-7; D is perhaps TRBD1 (5 bases). The CDR3 consists of 14 residues. Trimming removed 5 bases from V and 5 bases from J, with 16 bases in between. In germline, CDR1 is MDHEN, CDR2 SYDVKM. The CDR3 here is CASSEDNFRDEQYF. The CDR3 DNA reads as TGTGCCAGCAGTGAGGACAACTTTCGGGACGAGCAGTACTTC.

The chain employs TRBV2 and TRBJ2-3; TRBD1 agrees at 10 bases. Germline loops: CDR1 SNHLY, CDR2 FYNNEI. The CDR3 has 15 amino acids. J lost 4 bases, V lost 5 bases, and 6 bases had no gene match. DNA of the CDR3: TGTGCCAGCAGTTTCGGACAGGGGGATGCAGATACGCAGTATTTT. It translates to CASSFGQGDADTQYF.

This clone appeared once. V and J are TRBV7-9 and TRBJ2-3, with 7 bases that match TRBD1. Germline CDR1 is SEHNR and CDR2 is FQNEAQ (reference sequence). The CDR3 sequence is 16 residues long. V gave up 4 bases and J gave up 0 bases; unmatched junction bases: 7. This chain's CDR3 is CASSSSGRGSTDTQYF. CDR3 DNA: TGTGCCAGCAGCTCCAGCGGCAGGGGGAGCACAGATACGCAGTATTTT.

The V and J genes are TRBV2 and TRBJ1-1; weak D call: TRBD1 (5 bases). This CDR3 is 11 amino acids long. Trimming pared 6 bases from V and 6 bases from J, leaving 8 bases between. Germline lookup yields CDR1 SNHLY and CDR2 FYNNEI. Written as DNA, the CDR3 is TGTGCCAGCAGCAGGGACTCTGAAGCTTTCTTT. It yields the protein CASSRDSEAFF.

This rearrangement joins TRBV7-6 to TRBJ2-2; D is unclear. The V gene lost 0 bases and the J gene lost 3 bases, with 14 bases spanning the gap. CDR1 is SGHVS and CDR2 is FNYEAQ in the germline V gene. The CDR3 has 17 residues. The CDR3 region has the DNA TGTGCCAGCAGCTTAGCGTTTGCCCAGATATACACCGGGGAGCTGTTTTTT. Amino acids: CASSLAFAQIYTGELFF.

The chain recombines TRBV5-1 with TRBJ2-1; D is uncertain. CDR1 SGHRS and CDR2 YFSETQ come from the germline V gene. Trimming shortened V by 0 bases and J by 5 bases, and 9 bases separated the two germline ends. This CDR3 has 14 residues. CDR3 sequence (DNA): TGCGCCAGCAGCTTGGCCCGGGTTGACAATGAGCAGTTCTTC. This translates into CASSLARVDNEQFF.

In regard to this clone: This sample includes further DNA sequences coding for the same CDR3. The V call is TRBV28, the J call TRBJ1-2, with D tentatively TRBD1 (6 bases). Germline assignment: CDR1 MDHEN and CDR2 SYDVKM. V shed 2 bases and J shed 2 bases, with 6 bases lying between them. The CDR3 loop spans 13 amino acids. The CDR3 coding sequence is TGTGCCAGCAGTTTAGGACAGAACTATGGCTACACCTTC. This translates into CASSLGQNYGYTF.

The rearrangement joins TRBV2 to TRBJ1-1, with D hard to call. Trimming removed 6 bases from V and 4 bases from J, with 15 bases in between. Germline assignment: CDR1 SNHLY and CDR2 FYNNEI. The CDR3 has 14 residues. In DNA form, the CDR3 reads TGTGCCAGCAGCCGACCGGGCGGAGGCACTGAAGCTTTCTTT. Its translation: CASSRPGGGTEAFF.

CDR3 amino acids: CASSLGPPQGAEAFF. The CDR3 DNA reads TGTGCCAGCAGCTTAGGCCCCCCACAGGGAGCTGAAGCTTTCTTT. The chain couples TRBV13 to TRBJ1-1, with D tentatively TRBD1 (6 bases). V was clipped by 0 bases and J by 6 bases, with 14 bases between them. The CDR3 length is 15 residues. CDR1 is PRHDT and CDR2 is FYEKMQ in the germline V gene (reference sequence). The entire variable domain, with the rest obtained from reference TRBV13 and TRBJ1-1, is as follows: AAGVIQSPRHLIKEKRETATLKCYPIPRHDTVYWYQQGPGQDPQFLISFYEKMQSDKGSIPDRFSAQQFSDYHSELNMSSLELGDSALYFCASSLGPPQGAEAFFGQGTRLTVV.